This TCR beta chain was profiled in a study of cytomegalovirus exposure and HLA in healthy donors. The PCR made use of 60 Vbeta and 13 Jbeta primers. The assay was immunoSEQ multiplex PCR, and TCRdb's table has in-frame clones only and misses some. Here the sample spans about 100,000 clones, 81% being singletons. With regard to this clone: Its antigen is still unknown.

Whole-study results and caveats: When the data were analyzed later, several of the most significant clusters appeared to be linked to common viral pathogens.

The V gene end was trimmed by 5 bases and the J gene end by 1 base; junction bases not matched to a gene: 3. Germline values: CDR1 MNHNS, CDR2 SASEGT. This CDR3 is 14 amino acids long. Sequenced material: PBMCs. The rearrangement joins TRBV6-1 to TRBJ1-1, with 8 bases that match TRBD1. The receptor was isolated from a woman in her 70s in good health and CMV-seropositive. The CDR3 DNA reads TGTGCCAGCAGTCCCGGGACAGGGAACACTGAAGCTTTCTTT. Encoded protein: CASSPGTGNTEAFF.